This T cell receptor beta chain was captured by sequencing in a study of T cell responses to AZD1222 COVID-19 vaccine. Whole-study findings and limits: Per reports, nearly half of all spike-specific TCRs target regions that are unmutated in variants. Among AZD1222 vaccinees, only six or seven were seropositive at baseline. Spike as a whole was targeted by vaccine-associated CD4 TCRs, dominant at 160-218 and 743-854.

Clones were sequenced by immunoSEQ multiplex PCR, and TCRdb holds only the in-frame ones, with some missing. This table has around 100,000 clones, 70% to 90% appearing once. For this clone: No antigen is known for it.

Germline lookup yields CDR1 SNHLY and CDR2 FYNNEI. The trim removed 5 bases at V and 8 bases at J, leaving 12 bases unmatched. This CDR3 has 15 amino acids. J is TRBJ1-2 and V is TRBV2, with 9 nucleotides matching TRBD1. This sample comprised peripheral blood, obtained on day 0 of AZD1222 vaccination. The receptor was isolated from an adult in good health. The CDR3, as DNA: TGTGCCAGCAGTAGATCTTTAGGACAGGGGCGAGGCTACACCTTC. Translating it yields CASSRSLGQGRGYTF. Full variable domain (outside the CDR3, taken from reference TRBV2 and TRBJ1-2): EPEVTQTPSHQVTQMGQEVILRCVPISNHLYFYWYRQILGQKVEFLVSFYNNEISEKSEIFDDQFSVERPDGSNFTLKIRSTKLEDSAMYFCASSRSLGQGRGYTFGSGTRLTVV.